This paragraph reports one T cell receptor beta chain. Data came from immunoSEQ multiplex PCR; TCRdb stores just in-frame clones and leaves some out. The data show some 290,000 clones, with around four fifths seen just once and over 4.5% held by the top ten. V lost 6 bases and J 5 bases, leaving 13 bases between the germline ends. CDR3 length: 13 amino acids. Per the germline V gene, CDR1 is SQVTM and CDR2 is ANQGSEA. The data stem from a study of blood T cell repertoires in COVID-19. Study-wide context: The United States, Italy and Spain supplied acute and convalescent COVID-19 samples.

The rearrangement uses TRBV29-1 and TRBJ2-2; D gene ambiguous. The sample was peripheral blood. The sequence was obtained from a man aged 60 to 69 who had recovered from COVID-19. This CDR3 reads CSVEQSLTGELFF. The CDR3 nucleotides read TGCAGCGTCGAGCAAAGCCTGACCGGGGAGCTGTTTTTT.